The 20 T cell receptor beta chains presented below share a single source sample, sequenced in a study of cytomegalovirus exposure and HLA in healthy donors. The PCR used 60 Vbeta and 13 Jbeta primers. The protocol was immunoSEQ multiplex PCR, while the TCRdb copy is restricted to in-frame clones and leaves out a portion. The sample contains 90,000 to 110,000 clones, roughly 80% of which appear only once. The sequenced material came from PBMCs. The receptors were sampled from a man aged 30-40 years in good health and CMV-seropositive.

The chain links TRBV30 to TRBJ2-6; no clear D. With 0 bases removed from V and 5 bases from J, the gap between germline ends came to 11 bases. CDR1 is GTSNPN and CDR2 is SVGIG in the germline V gene (reference sequence). This CDR3 region has 15 residues. The CDR3 nucleotides are TGTGCCTGGAGTGTACAGTCACAACGGGCCAACGTCCTGACTTTC. Translation: CAWSVQSQRANVLTF.

The V call is TRBV19, the J call TRBJ2-1, with 9 bases lining up with TRBD1. This CDR3 is 19 amino acids long. Germline V gene lookup returns CDR1 LNHDA and CDR2 SQIVND (reference sequence). With V trimmed by 3 bases and J by 8 bases, 20 bases remained unmatched. The CDR3 DNA reads as TGTGCCAGTAGTATGTCGGGTTACAGGGGGCGCTTAGTTCCGCATGAGCAGTTCTTC. Its protein is CASSMSGYRGRLVPHEQFF.

The CDR3 here is CASKPSYQETQYF. The DNA of the CDR3 is TGTGCCAGCAAGCCTAGTTATCAAGAGACCCAGTACTTC. V gene TRBV2 combines with J gene TRBJ2-5; D unclear. V shed 7 bases and J shed 2 bases, with 11 bases lying between them. CDR1 is SNHLY and CDR2 is FYNNEI in the germline V gene. The CDR3 has 13 amino acids.

The chain couples TRBV5-1 to TRBJ1-1; 7 positions match TRBD1. Germline-derived CDR1 and CDR2 are SGHRS and YFSETQ. V was clipped by 3 bases and J by 1 base; unmatched bases: 6. This CDR3 comprises 15 residues. CDR3: CASSSRQGGNTEAFF. As DNA, the CDR3 is TGCGCCAGCAGCTCTAGACAGGGAGGGAACACTGAAGCTTTCTTT.

V gene TRBV4-1 combines with J gene TRBJ1-5; TRBD1 aligns across 8 bases. The CDR3 totals 16 residues. The trim removed 1 base at V and 4 bases at J, leaving 6 bases unmatched. Germline V gives CDR1 MGHRA, CDR2 YSYEKL. The CDR3 region is CASSQGGTGPNQPQHF. The CDR3 DNA reads TGCGCCAGCAGCCAAGGGGGGACAGGACCTAATCAGCCCCAGCATTTT.

The gene calls are TRBV5-1 and TRBJ1-1; 7 bases are a match to TRBD1. The V gene's germline CDR1 is SGHRS and CDR2 YFSETQ. Unmatched junction bases numbered 15, after V lost 4 bases and J lost 3 bases. CDR3 length: 17 residues. CDR3 region: CASSPIDRVTGDTEAFF. The CDR3 nucleotides are TGCGCCAGCAGCCCGATCGACAGGGTAACGGGGGACACTGAAGCTTTCTTT.

This clone was picked up a small number of times. The V call is TRBV4-3, the J call TRBJ2-7, with 11 bases aligning to TRBD2. Trimming cost V 3 bases and J 5 bases; bases outside gene matches: 9. The CDR3 runs 16 residues. Germline CDR1 LGHNA, CDR2 YSLEER. This CDR3 is CASSHVAGGPRNEQYF. As DNA, the CDR3 is TGCGCCAGCAGCCATGTAGCGGGGGGGCCGAGGAACGAGCAGTACTTC.

The V call is TRBV5-6, the J call TRBJ2-6; D gene ambiguous. CDR3 size: 17 residues. The germline gives CDR1 SGHDT, CDR2 YYEEEE. V was cut by 2 bases and J by 0 bases, with 12 bases left in between. Here the CDR3 reads CASSFDAGNSGANVLTF. The CDR3 DNA reads TGTGCCAGCAGCTTCGACGCAGGTAACTCTGGGGCCAACGTCCTGACTTTC.

The chain has TRBV4-3 and TRBJ1-1; 9 bases line up with TRBD1. CDR3 length: 12 residues. Trimming took 4 bases from V and 10 from J; bases not matched to a gene: 4. Germline CDR1 LGHNA, CDR2 YSLEER. This CDR3 is CASSLRTGAAFF. The CDR3 coding sequence is TGCGCCAGCAGCCTTCGGACAGGGGCAGCTTTCTTT.

The V gene is TRBV19, the J gene TRBJ2-5; TRBD2 is a possible D gene (6 bases). Trimming left V 4 bases short and J 5 bases short, with 20 bases between. CDR3 size: 16 residues. Germline V lookup: CDR1 LNHDA, CDR2 SQIVND (reference sequence). CDR3 nucleotide sequence: TGTGCCAGTAGTAGCCGGGACTCCGGGCGTTGGGAGACCCAGTACTTC. This encodes CASSSRDSGRWETQYF.

The chain is built from TRBV5-1 and TRBJ1-1, with D possibly being TRBD1 (6 bases). The CDR3 length is 15 residues. V was shortened by 0 bases and J by 2 bases, with 11 bases between the two germline ends. CDR1 and CDR2 from the germline V gene are SGHRS and YFSETQ. CDR3 DNA: TGCGCCAGCAGCTTGGGGGCAGGGGATAACACTGAAGCTTTCTTT. It is translated as CASSLGAGDNTEAFF.

This clone was observed a single time. The rearrangement joins TRBV5-1 to TRBJ2-5; 8 nucleotides align to TRBD2. J gave up 5 bases and V 3 bases, and 9 bases lay outside the gene matches. Germline V CDR1 and CDR2: SGHRS, YFSETQ. The CDR3 is made up of 15 amino acids. CDR3 protein: CASSSGAGEGETQYF. The CDR3 nucleotides read TGCGCCAGCAGCTCGGGAGCGGGGGAAGGGGAGACCCAGTACTTC.

The V and J genes are TRBV7-8 and TRBJ1-2; D unclear. The CDR3 length is 13 residues. Trimming stripped 4 bases from V and 3 bases from J, with 9 bases between. CDR1 and CDR2 (germline): SGHVS, FQNEAQ. CDR3 sequence reads: CASSSLGDYGYTF. Here the CDR3 DNA reads TGTGCCAGCAGCTCCCTCGGGGACTATGGCTACACCTTC.

The chain employs TRBV4-2 and TRBJ2-7, with TRBD1 as a possible D gene (5 bases). CDR1 is LGHNA and CDR2 is YNFKEQ in the germline V gene. V shed 4 bases and J shed 2 bases, with 18 bases lying between them. The length of the CDR3 is 16 residues. CDR3 region: CASSPDWVAQAYEQYF. The CDR3 nucleotides are TGTGCCAGCAGCCCCGACTGGGTGGCACAGGCCTACGAGCAGTACTTC.

This clone appeared a few times. The rearrangement joins TRBV4-3 to TRBJ2-1; the match to TRBD2 covers 10 bases. With V trimmed by 0 bases and J by 7 bases, 9 bases remained unmatched. The V gene's germline CDR1 is LGHNA and CDR2 YSLEER. There are 17 residues in the CDR3. For the CDR3, the DNA is TGCGCCAGCAGCCAAGACCCCAGCGGGGGGGTGGGTAATGAGCAGTTCTTC. Protein sequence: CASSQDPSGGVGNEQFF.

This clone was recorded once. This rearrangement joins TRBV13 to TRBJ2-2; TRBD2 matches 9 bases. There are 16 residues in the CDR3. V shed 4 bases and J 2 bases; nucleotides not matched to a gene: 5. CDR1 and CDR2 (germline): PRHDT, FYEKMQ (reference sequence). The CDR3 DNA reads TGTGCCAGCAGCTATTCGACTAGCGGTAACACCGGGGAGCTGTTTTTT. It is translated as CASSYSTSGNTGELFF.

This chain links TRBV2 with TRBJ2-7; weak D call: TRBD2 (7 bases). With 9 bases removed from V and 2 bases from J, the gap between germline ends came to 14 bases. Germline V CDR1 and CDR2: SNHLY, FYNNEI. The CDR3 covers 13 residues. The CDR3 region is CARGRGSTYEQYF. The CDR3 nucleotides are TGTGCCAGAGGGAGGGGGTCGACCTACGAGCAGTACTTC.

This clone was counted a few times. The chain carries TRBV5-1 and TRBJ1-2; D may be TRBD1 (5 bases). Per the germline V gene, CDR1 is SGHRS and CDR2 is YFSETQ. Trimming took 6 bases from V and 6 from J, leaving 18 bases between them. This CDR3 is 14 amino acids long. The CDR3 DNA follows: TGCGCCAGCACAACCCCGGGGGGATTGAATGGCTACACCTTC. Its protein product is CASTTPGGLNGYTF.

This clone was found once. V is TRBV5-1 and J is TRBJ1-1, with D uncertain. Per the germline V gene, CDR1 is SGHRS and CDR2 is YFSETQ. The germline V and J ends were trimmed by 0 bases and 4 bases, with 13 bases remaining between them. CDR3 length equals 15 residues. The CDR3 DNA reads as TGCGCCAGCAGCTTGGCGGAGGGAGAGGGCACTGAAGCTTTCTTT. Encoded protein: CASSLAEGEGTEAFF.

J is TRBJ1-1 and V is TRBV28; 8 bases line up with TRBD1. Per the germline V gene, CDR1 is MDHEN and CDR2 is SYDVKM. The CDR3 covers 17 residues. The junction had 12 bases not matched to a gene; V was cut back by 5 bases and J by 1 base. CDR3 nucleotide sequence: TGTGCCAGCAGTCCCCCGACAGGGGTTCCATGGAACACTGAAGCTTTCTTT. Protein: CASSPPTGVPWNTEAFF.